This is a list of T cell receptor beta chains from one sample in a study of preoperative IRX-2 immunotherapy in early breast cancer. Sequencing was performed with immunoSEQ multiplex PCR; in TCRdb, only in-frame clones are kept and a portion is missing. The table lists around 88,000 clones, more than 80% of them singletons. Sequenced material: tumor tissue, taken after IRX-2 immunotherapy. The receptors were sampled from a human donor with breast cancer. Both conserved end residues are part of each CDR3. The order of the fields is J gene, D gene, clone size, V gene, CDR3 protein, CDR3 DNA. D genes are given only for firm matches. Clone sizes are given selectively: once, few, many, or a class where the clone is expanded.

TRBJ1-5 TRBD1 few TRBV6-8 CASSTGQGNQPQHF TGTGCCAGCAGTACCGGACAGGGCAATCAGCCCCAGCATTTT
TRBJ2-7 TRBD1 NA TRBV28 CASSGGQVNLYEQYF TGTGCCAGCAGTGGGGGACAGGTTAACCTCTACGAGCAGTACTTC
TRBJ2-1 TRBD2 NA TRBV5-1 CASSSGTSSYNEQFF TGCGCCAGCAGCTCCGGGACTAGTAGCTACAATGAGCAGTTCTTC
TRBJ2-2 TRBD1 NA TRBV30 CAWSNPTGAGELFF TGTGCCTGGAGTAATCCCACAGGGGCCGGGGAGCTGTTTTTT
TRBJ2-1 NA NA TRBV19 CASSTGLYNEQFF TGTGCCAGTAGTACGGGACTGTACAATGAGCAGTTCTTC
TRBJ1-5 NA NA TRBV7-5 CASSDSPRGDQPQHF TGTGCCAGCAGCGATTCTCCGAGGGGTGATCAGCCCCAGCATTTT
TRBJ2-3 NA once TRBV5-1 CASSQGGTSTDTQYF TGCGCCAGCAGCCAAGGAGGCACTAGCACAGATACGCAGTATTTT
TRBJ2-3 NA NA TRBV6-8 CAGRGYTDTQYF TGTGCCGGACGGGGTTATACAGATACGCAGTATTTT
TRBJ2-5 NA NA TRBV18 CASSPAGRREETQYF TGTGCCAGCTCACCAGCCGGGCGTCGAGAGGAGACCCAGTACTTC
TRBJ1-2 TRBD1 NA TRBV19 CASSTVVGGDYGYTF TGTGCCAGTAGTACCGTAGTAGGGGGCGACTATGGCTACACCTTC
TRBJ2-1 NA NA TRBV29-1 CSVRRLSLKRSNNEQFF TGCAGCGTACGCCGACTGTCCCTGAAGCGTTCGAACAATGAGCAGTTCTTC
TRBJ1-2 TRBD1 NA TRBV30 CAWRTGDANYGYTF TGTGCCTGGCGAACAGGGGACGCTAACTATGGCTACACCTTC
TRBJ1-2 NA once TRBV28 CASSFPSLREVGGYTF TGTGCCAGCAGTTTCCCTTCCCTTCGGGAGGTTGGTGGCTACACCTTC
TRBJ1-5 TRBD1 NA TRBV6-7 CASLKDRDSYQPQHF TGTGCCAGCCTTAAAGACCGGGACAGTTATCAGCCCCAGCATTTT
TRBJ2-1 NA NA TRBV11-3 CASRKGGQYNEQFF TGTGCCAGCAGAAAAGGAGGGCAGTACAATGAGCAGTTCTTC
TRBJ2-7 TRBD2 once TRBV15 CATSRVVAGIYEQYF TGTGCCACCAGCAGAGTAGTAGCGGGGATTTACGAGCAGTACTTC
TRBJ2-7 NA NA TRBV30 CAWSAQDGVSYEQYF TGTGCCTGGAGTGCTCAGGACGGAGTCTCCTACGAGCAGTACTTC
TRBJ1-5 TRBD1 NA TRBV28 CASSLLTGRFQPQHF TGTGCCAGCAGTCTCTTGACAGGGCGTTTTCAACCCCAGCATTTT
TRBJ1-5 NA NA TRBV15 CATSRSGPSPNQPQHF TGTGCCACCAGCAGATCCGGCCCTTCCCCCAATCAGCCCCAGCATTTT
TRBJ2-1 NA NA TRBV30 CAWNLAQQQFF TGTGCCTGGAATCTGGCTCAACAGCAGTTCTTC
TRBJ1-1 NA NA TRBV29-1 CSVDGGGSRAFF TGCAGCGTTGACGGAGGCGGGTCTAGAGCTTTCTTT
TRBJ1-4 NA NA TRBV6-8 CASSRNRDPNEKLFF TGTGCCAGCAGTCGGAACCGGGACCCTAATGAAAAACTGTTTTTT
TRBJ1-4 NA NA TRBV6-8 CASSLAGGREKLFF TGTGCCAGCAGCCTAGCGGGGGGTAGGGAAAAACTGTTTTTT
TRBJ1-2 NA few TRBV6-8 CASRDWGSLPDYGYTF TGTGCCAGCAGAGATTGGGGAAGTCTGCCTGATTATGGCTACACCTTC
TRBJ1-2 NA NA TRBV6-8 CASSSGSFSHYGYTF TGTGCCAGCAGTTCCGGTAGTTTTTCACACTATGGCTACACCTTC
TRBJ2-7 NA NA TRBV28 CASRVGTIHGYEQYF TGTGCCAGCCGGGTTGGAACTATCCATGGGTACGAGCAGTACTTC
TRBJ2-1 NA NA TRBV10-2 CASSDGQAYNEQFF TGCGCCAGCAGTGACGGGCAGGCTTACAATGAGCAGTTCTTC
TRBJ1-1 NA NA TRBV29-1 CSVDRSNTEAFF TGCAGCGTTGACCGGAGCAACACTGAAGCTTTCTTT
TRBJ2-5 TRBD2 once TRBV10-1 CASSESSGGEETQYF TGCGCCAGCAGTGAGTCTAGCGGGGGTGAGGAGACCCAGTACTTC